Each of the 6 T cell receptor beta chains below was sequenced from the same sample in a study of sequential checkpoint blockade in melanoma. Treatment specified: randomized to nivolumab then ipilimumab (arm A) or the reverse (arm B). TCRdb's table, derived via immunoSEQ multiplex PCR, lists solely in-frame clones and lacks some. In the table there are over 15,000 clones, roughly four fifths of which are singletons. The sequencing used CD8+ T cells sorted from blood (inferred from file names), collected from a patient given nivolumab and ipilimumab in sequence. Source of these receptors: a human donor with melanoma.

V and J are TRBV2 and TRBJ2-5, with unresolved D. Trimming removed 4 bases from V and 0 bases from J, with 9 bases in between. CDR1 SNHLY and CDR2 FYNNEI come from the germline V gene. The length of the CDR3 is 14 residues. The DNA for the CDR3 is TGTGCCAGCAGTGTGGCAGCGTACCAAGAGACCCAGTACTTC. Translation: CASSVAAYQETQYF.

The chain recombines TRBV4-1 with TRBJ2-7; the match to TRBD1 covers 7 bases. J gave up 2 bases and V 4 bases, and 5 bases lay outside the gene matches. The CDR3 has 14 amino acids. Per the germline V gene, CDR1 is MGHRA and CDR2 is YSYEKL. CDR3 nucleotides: TGCGCCAGCAGCCCTAGGACAGGAGCCTACGAGCAGTACTTC. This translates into CASSPRTGAYEQYF.

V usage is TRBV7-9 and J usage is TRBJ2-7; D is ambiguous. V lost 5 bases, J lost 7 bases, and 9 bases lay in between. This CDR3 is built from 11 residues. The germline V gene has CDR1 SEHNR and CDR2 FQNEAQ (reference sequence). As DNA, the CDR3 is TGTGCCAGCAGCCTGGCGAGGGAGCAGTACTTC. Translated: CASSLAREQYF.

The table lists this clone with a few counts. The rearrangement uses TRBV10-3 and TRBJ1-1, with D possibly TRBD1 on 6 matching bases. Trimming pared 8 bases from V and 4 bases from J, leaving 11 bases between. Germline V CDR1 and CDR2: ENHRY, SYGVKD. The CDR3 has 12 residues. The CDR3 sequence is CAIRQGITEAFF. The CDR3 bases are TGTGCCATCCGCCAGGGGATCACTGAAGCTTTCTTT.

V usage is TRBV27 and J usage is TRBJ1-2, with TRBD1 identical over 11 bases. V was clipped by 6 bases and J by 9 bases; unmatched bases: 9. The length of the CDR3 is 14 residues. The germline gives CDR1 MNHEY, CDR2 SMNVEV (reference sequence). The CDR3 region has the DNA TGTGCCAGCAGCCAGGGACAGGGGGGGGGTAGCTACACCTTC. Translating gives CASSQGQGGGSYTF.

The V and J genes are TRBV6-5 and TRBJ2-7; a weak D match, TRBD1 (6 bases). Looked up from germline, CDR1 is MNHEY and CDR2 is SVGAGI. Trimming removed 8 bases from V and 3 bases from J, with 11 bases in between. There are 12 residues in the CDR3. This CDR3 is CASRQGIYEQYF. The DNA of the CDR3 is TGTGCCAGCCGGCAGGGGATCTACGAGCAGTACTTC.